These 25 T cell receptor beta chains came from one sample sequenced in a study of OX40 agonist ivuxolimab in advanced cancers. Clones were sequenced by immunoSEQ multiplex PCR, and TCRdb holds only the in-frame ones, with some missing. The repertoire includes fewer than 60,000 clones, around nine tenths of them detected once, and 0.76% sits in the top ten. The input for sequencing was CD4+ or CD8+ T cells sorted from blood, taken in a trial of the OX40 agonist ivuxolimab. All receptors come from an adult with an advanced solid tumor such as melanoma, head and neck, liver or kidney cancer.

The rearrangement joins TRBV10-3 to TRBJ2-1; 7 positions agree with TRBD2. After removal of 10 bases from V and 0 bases from J, the junction contained 12 bases not matched to a gene. There are 16 residues in the CDR3. Germline CDR1 reads ENHRY; CDR2 reads SYGVKD. The CDR3 DNA reads as TGTGCCAGTTCCTCCCGGCTAGCGGACTCCTACAATGAGCAGTTCTTC. Translation: CASSSRLADSYNEQFF.

The chain joins TRBV6-1 to TRBJ2-3; TRBD2 aligns across 12 bases. Trimming cost V 2 bases and J 3 bases; bases outside gene matches: 3. The CDR3 spans 16 residues. Germline values: CDR1 MNHNS, CDR2 SASEGT. The CDR3 region has the DNA TGTGCCAGCAGTGAAACGCTAGCGGGAGGGACAGATACGCAGTATTTT. Translation gives CASSETLAGGTDTQYF.

The J gene is TRBJ2-7, the V gene TRBV15; a weak D match, TRBD1 (6 bases). Between the trimmed V and J ends, which lost 1 base and 6 bases, there was a span of 22 bases. Germline V gives CDR1 LNHNV, CDR2 YYDKDF (reference sequence). This CDR3 comprises 17 residues. The CDR3 here is CATSRGIRERMGAEQYF. The DNA for the CDR3 is TGTGCCACCAGCAGAGGGATCAGGGAGAGGATGGGGGCCGAGCAGTACTTC.

This chain links TRBV7-3 with TRBJ2-2; 7 bases align to TRBD2. This CDR3 spans 14 amino acids. Germline CDR1 and CDR2: SGHTA and FQGTGA. The ends lost 7 bases at V and 7 bases at J; junction bases unmatched: 9. The CDR3 is CASTSGRGNGELFF. The CDR3 DNA reads as TGTGCCAGCACCTCGGGGAGGGGCAACGGGGAGCTGTTTTTT.

The chain carries TRBV19 and TRBJ1-5; the D gene is possibly TRBD1 (6 bases). Trimming stripped 6 bases from V and 0 bases from J, with 18 bases between. There are 17 residues in the CDR3. Germline CDR1 reads LNHDA; CDR2 reads SQIVND (reference sequence). The CDR3 is CASRDTDSPYSNQPQHF. Here the CDR3 DNA reads TGTGCCAGTAGGGACACGGACAGTCCTTATAGCAATCAGCCCCAGCATTTT.

The rearrangement links TRBV4-3 to TRBJ2-7; D may correspond to TRBD1 or TRBD2 (5 bases each). The length of the CDR3 is 14 residues. V gave up 0 bases and J gave up 0 bases, with 6 bases separating them. Germline CDR1 LGHNA, CDR2 YSLEER. CDR3 coding DNA: TGCGCCAGCAGCCAAGAGGGGGACTCCTACGAGCAGTACTTC. This encodes CASSQEGDSYEQYF.

The chain joins TRBV19 to TRBJ1-4; 7 bases match TRBD1. This CDR3 spans 16 amino acids. Germline loops: CDR1 LNHDA, CDR2 SQIVND (reference sequence). Trimming cost V 3 bases and J 7 bases; bases outside gene matches: 11. This CDR3 reads CASSIGQRPGGEKLFF. The CDR3 DNA sequence: TGTGCCAGTAGTATTGGACAGCGCCCAGGGGGTGAAAAACTGTTTTTT.

The chain carries TRBV28 and TRBJ2-1, with 7 bases that match TRBD2. The junction had 14 bases not matched to a gene; V was cut back by 6 bases and J by 6 bases. Germline V gives CDR1 MDHEN, CDR2 SYDVKM. The CDR3 loop spans 16 amino acids. CDR3 sequence: CASSPRRGSFRNEQFF. CDR3 nucleotide sequence: TGTGCCAGCAGCCCCCGACGCGGGAGCTTCCGCAATGAGCAGTTCTTC.

As for this clone: One end of the junction fails to match germline, which may point to a read error. V gene TRBV7-7 combines with J gene TRBJ2-5, with TRBD2 matching over 7 bases. Germline values: CDR1 SSHAT, CDR2 FNYEAQ (reference sequence). The CDR3 is 14 residues long. This CDR3 is CASSRAGNQETQYF. CDR3 DNA: TGTGCTAGCAGTAGAGCGGGGAATCAAGAGACCCAGTACTTC.

This sequence joins TRBV10-3 and TRBJ2-1; 10 bases fit TRBD2. CDR1 and CDR2 from the germline V gene are ENHRY and SYGVKD. The CDR3 has 12 amino acids. The J segment lost 5 bases and the V segment lost 10 bases, leaving 2 bases of the junction unmatched. The CDR3 DNA reads TGTGCCACCAGCGGGAGGGACAATGAGCAGTTCTTC. This translates into CATSGRDNEQFF.

The V and J genes are TRBV4-2 and TRBJ2-7, with 8 bases fitting TRBD2. The germline V gene encodes CDR1 LGHNA and CDR2 YNFKEQ. The CDR3 has 20 amino acids. The trim removed 0 bases at V and 2 bases at J, leaving 18 bases unmatched. In DNA form, the CDR3 reads TGTGCCAGCAGCCAAGATGGTCTACGGGAGGGCCGTCTTCTGCCCTACGAGCAGTACTTC. It specifies CASSQDGLREGRLLPYEQYF.

For this clone: A junction end diverges from the germline sequence, so it may reflect a read error. The genes are TRBV27 and TRBJ2-7; D possibly uses TRBD1 or TRBD2 (5 bases each). CDR1 is MNHEY and CDR2 is SMNVEV in the germline V gene (reference sequence). The CDR3 is 15 amino acids. The CDR3 reads CASSPGTPYGTEEYF. The CDR3, as DNA: TGTGCCAGCAGCCCCGGGACCCCATACGGGACCGAGGAGTACTTC.

This clone occurred once. J is TRBJ2-1 and V is TRBV14, with D possibly TRBD1 on 6 matching bases. This CDR3 spans 17 amino acids. The germline CDR1 and CDR2 sequences are SGHDN and FVKESK. V lost 4 bases to trimming and J lost 0 bases, with 16 bases between them. In DNA, the CDR3 is TGTGCCAGCAGCCCCAAGACAGGTCAGGGCTCCTACAATGAGCAGTTCTTC. Translated: CASSPKTGQGSYNEQFF. The whole variable domain, remainder taken from reference TRBV14 and TRBJ2-1, is EAGVTQFPSHSVIEKGQTVTLRCDPISGHDNLYWYRRVMGKEIKFLLHFVKESKQDESGMPNNRFLAERTGGTYSTLKVQPAELEDSGVYFCASSPKTGQGSYNEQFFGPGTRLTVL.

The CDR3 loop reads CASSLGRNTEAFF. The CDR3 DNA is TGTGCCAGCAGCTTGGGGCGGAACACTGAAGCTTTCTTT. The J gene is TRBJ1-1, the V gene TRBV7-8, with a tentative D call TRBD1 (5 bases). This CDR3 region has 13 residues. V was trimmed by 3 bases and J by 1 base, leaving 6 bases between them. Germline values: CDR1 SGHVS, CDR2 FQNEAQ.

The chain links TRBV7-8 to TRBJ1-4; the D gene is possibly TRBD1 (5 bases). Trimming took 3 bases from V and 3 from J, leaving 11 bases between them. Per germline, CDR1 SGHVS and CDR2 FQNEAQ. The CDR3 sequence is 15 residues long. The CDR3 DNA sequence: TGTGCCAGCAGCTTCGGGGGAACAGCTAATGAAAAACTGTTTTTT. Translating it yields CASSFGGTANEKLFF.

The chain recombines TRBV6-6 with TRBJ2-3, with 7 bases lining up with TRBD1. V gave up 2 bases and J gave up 3 bases; unmatched junction bases: 8. The CDR3 runs 16 residues. Germline V gene data show CDR1 as MNHNY and CDR2 as SVGAGI (reference sequence). This chain's CDR3 is CASSYPPDRATDTQYF. The CDR3 nucleotides read TGTGCCAGCAGTTACCCTCCCGACAGGGCAACAGATACGCAGTATTTT.

The J gene is TRBJ2-5, the V gene TRBV30; 8 nucleotides agree with TRBD1. After removal of 3 bases from V and 5 bases from J, the junction contained 8 bases not matched to a gene. The CDR3 spans 14 residues. The germline CDR1 and CDR2 sequences are GTSNPN and SVGIG (reference sequence). CDR3 sequence: CAWSRGRRRETQYF. DNA of the CDR3: TGTGCCTGGAGCAGGGGGCGGCGTAGGGAGACCCAGTACTTC.

This chain connects TRBV5-6 to TRBJ2-3, with D uncertain. Trimming took off 4 bases at V and 8 bases at J, with 11 bases between the two ends. The germline V gene encodes CDR1 SGHDT and CDR2 YYEEEE. This CDR3 has 12 amino acids. CDR3 region: CASSTDPVTQYF. In DNA form, the CDR3 reads TGTGCCAGCAGCACCGACCCTGTTACGCAGTATTTT.

V and J are TRBV2 and TRBJ2-7; D may be TRBD1 (6 bases). The germline V gene has CDR1 SNHLY and CDR2 FYNNEI. V was cut by 7 bases and J by 2 bases, with 18 bases left in between. This CDR3 has 15 amino acids. CDR3 loop: CASNGDNESTYEQYF. As DNA, the CDR3 is TGTGCCAGCAACGGGGACAACGAATCCACCTACGAGCAGTACTTC.

The chain uses TRBV4-2 and TRBJ1-4; TRBD1 aligns across 7 bases. J lost 5 bases, V lost 4 bases, and 10 bases had no gene match. The length of the CDR3 is 16 residues. Germline CDR1 LGHNA, CDR2 YNFKEQ. The DNA for the CDR3 is TGTGCCAGCAGCCTCCGACAGGGTCTTGACAATGAAAAACTGTTTTTT. It is translated as CASSLRQGLDNEKLFF.

The V and J genes are TRBV6-5 and TRBJ1-1, with D perhaps TRBD1 (6 bases). CDR1 is MNHEY, CDR2 SVGAGI, per germline. The V end was cut by 10 bases, the J end by 4 bases, with 13 bases between. The CDR3 extends over 12 amino acids. CDR3 sequence reads: CATQDSLTEAFF. CDR3 sequence (DNA): TGTGCCACCCAGGACAGCCTCACTGAAGCTTTCTTT.

This clone showed up just a few times. This chain joins TRBV19 and TRBJ1-4; TRBD1 might be the D (5 bases). V was cut by 7 bases and J by 7 bases, with 19 bases left in between. The CDR3 runs 15 residues. In germline, CDR1 is LNHDA, CDR2 SQIVND (reference sequence). For the CDR3, the DNA is TGTGCCAGTACCTCCAATCTAGGGGCTCTTGAAAAACTGTTTTTT. This gives the protein CASTSNLGALEKLFF.

This clone came up a few times. The chain links TRBV5-4 to TRBJ2-7, with 7 bases that match TRBD2. Losses at the gene ends were 5 bases for V and 6 bases for J; bases not matched to a gene: 17. This CDR3 spans 16 amino acids. Looked up from germline, CDR1 is SGHNT and CDR2 is YYREEE (reference sequence). The DNA for the CDR3 is TGTGCCAGCAGGAGGACTACCCGCGGGAGAGAGGGCGAGCAGTACTTC. Translated, it gives CASRRTTRGREGEQYF.

This sequence joins TRBV27 and TRBJ1-1; possible D gene TRBD1, 5 bases. Germline CDR1 reads MNHEY; CDR2 reads SMNVEV (reference sequence). This CDR3 has 14 residues. V lost 5 bases to trimming and J lost 6 bases, with 16 bases between them. CDR3 sequence (DNA): TGTGCCAGCAGTCGGCAAGGGGAAGGGGCTGAAGCTTTCTTT. It encodes CASSRQGEGAEAFF.

V usage is TRBV9 and J usage is TRBJ2-1, with 13 positions matching TRBD2. Germline V CDR1 and CDR2: SGDLS, YYNGEE. This CDR3 region has 17 residues. V lost 0 bases, J lost 6 bases, and 6 bases stayed unmatched. The DNA of the CDR3 is TGTGCCAGCAGCGTAGAACCACTAGCGGGAGGGGCCAATGAGCAGTTCTTC. It specifies CASSVEPLAGGANEQFF.